This T cell receptor (beta chain) was obtained from a study of graft-versus-host responses after intestinal transplantation. The assay was immunoSEQ multiplex PCR, and TCRdb's table has in-frame clones only and misses some. Of more than 25,000 clones listed, 80% to 95% were seen once; the top ten hold around 0.53%. CDR1 and CDR2 (germline): SGDLS, YYNGEE. V dropped 4 bases and J dropped 5 bases, with 8 bases sitting between them. The CDR3 has 12 residues. V and J are TRBV9 and TRBJ2-3; no clear D gene. The sample consisted of PBMCs, taken 18 days after transplant. This sequence was found in a human patient who received an intestinal transplant, so some T cells may come from the graft donor. The CDR3 protein is CASSSRKDTQYF. In nucleotides, the CDR3 is TGTGCCAGCAGCTCGAGAAAAGATACGCAGTATTTT. Filled out from reference TRBV9 and TRBJ2-3, the complete variable domain reads DSGVTQTPKHLITATGQRVTLRCSPRSGDLSVYWYQQSLDQGLQFLIQYYNGEERAKGNILERFSAQQFPDLHSELNLSSLELGDSALYFCASSSRKDTQYFGPGTRLTVL.